This TCR beta chain was observed in a study of cytomegalovirus exposure and HLA in healthy donors. The CDR3 has 15 amino acids. The germline V gene encodes CDR1 SGHTS and CDR2 YDEGEE. The ends were cut back, 4 bases at V and 5 bases at J, with 18 bases in the middle. The PCR used 60 Vbeta and 13 Jbeta primers. Method: immunoSEQ multiplex PCR; TCRdb's copy keeps in-frame clones and lacks some. Found here are about 130,000 clones, 80% to 90% of them singletons; the top ten hold 5.5% to 7.5%. The chain has TRBV5-8 and TRBJ1-2; D gene uncertain. The material sequenced was PBMCs. The clonotype was recovered from a woman aged 40 to 49 in good health and CMV-seropositive. The CDR3 DNA is TGTGCCAGCAGCCTCATACCGGGAGTCAATTATGGCTACACCTTC. Translation gives CASSLIPGVNYGYTF.